This T cell receptor beta chain was captured in a study of T cells in women clearing cervical HPV infection. In the case of this clone: The sequenced fragment ends 3 residues before the CDR3 boundary, so the rest is inferred from the germline J gene.

CDR1 KGHSH and CDR2 LQKENI come from the germline V gene. With 6 bases removed from V and 0 bases from J, the gap between germline ends came to 15 bases. The CDR3 has 16 amino acids. The assay was immunoSEQ multiplex PCR, and TCRdb's table has in-frame clones only and misses some. The repertoire shows tens of thousands of clones; the top ten hold approximately 1.2%. The chain combines TRBV18 with TRBJ2-1; possible D gene TRBD2, 6 bases. The sequencing input was blood buffy coat. The source is a woman aged 18 to 75 with a cervical HPV16 infection that either progressed to CIN3+ or cleared (not recorded which). The CDR3 DNA, read in part, is TGTGCCAGCTCCCGGGGGAGAGGACCCTCCTACAATGAG. Its translation: CASSRGRGPSYNE. The whole CDR3 reads CASSRGRGPSYNEQFF. Combining the CDR3 with reference TRBV18 and TRBJ2-1 gives the whole variable domain NAGVMQNPRHLVRRRGQEARLRCSPMKGHSHVYWYRQLPEEGLKFMVYLQKENIIDESGMPKERFSAEFPKEGPSILRIQQVVRGDSAAYFCASSRGRGPSYNEQFFGPGTRLTVL.